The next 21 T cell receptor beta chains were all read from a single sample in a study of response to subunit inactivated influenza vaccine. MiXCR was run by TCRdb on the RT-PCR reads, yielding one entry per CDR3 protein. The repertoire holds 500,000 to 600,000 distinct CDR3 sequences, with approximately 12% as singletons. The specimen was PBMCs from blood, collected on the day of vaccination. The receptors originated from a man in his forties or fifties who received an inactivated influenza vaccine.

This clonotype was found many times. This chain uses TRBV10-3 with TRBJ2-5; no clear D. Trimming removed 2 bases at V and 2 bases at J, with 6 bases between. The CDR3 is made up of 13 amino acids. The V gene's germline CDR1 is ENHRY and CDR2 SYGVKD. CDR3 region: CAISENFQETQYF. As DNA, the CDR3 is TGTGCCATCAGTGAGAACTTTCAAGAGACCCAGTACTTC.

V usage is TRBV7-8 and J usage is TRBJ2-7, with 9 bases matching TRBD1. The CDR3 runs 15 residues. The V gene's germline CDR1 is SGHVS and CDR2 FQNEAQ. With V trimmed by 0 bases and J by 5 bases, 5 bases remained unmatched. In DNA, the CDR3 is TGTGCCAGCAGCTTAGCCACAGGGGGCCTGAACGAGCAGTACTTC. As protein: CASSLATGGLNEQYF.

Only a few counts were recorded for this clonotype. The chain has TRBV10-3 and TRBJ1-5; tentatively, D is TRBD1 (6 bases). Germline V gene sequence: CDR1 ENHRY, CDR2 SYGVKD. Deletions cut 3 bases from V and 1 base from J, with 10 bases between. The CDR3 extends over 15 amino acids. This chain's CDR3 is CAISDRGLSNQPQHF. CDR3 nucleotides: TGTGCCATCAGTGACAGGGGTCTGAGCAATCAGCCCCAGCATTTT.

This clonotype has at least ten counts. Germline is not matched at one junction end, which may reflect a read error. The CDR3 reads CASSLGSGGYNEQFF. CDR3 bases: TGCGCCAGCAGCTTGGGCAGCGGGGGGTACAATGAGCAGTTCTTC. The chain carries TRBV12-3 or TRBV12-4 and TRBJ2-1, with 9 bases identical to TRBD2. The CDR3 totals 15 residues.

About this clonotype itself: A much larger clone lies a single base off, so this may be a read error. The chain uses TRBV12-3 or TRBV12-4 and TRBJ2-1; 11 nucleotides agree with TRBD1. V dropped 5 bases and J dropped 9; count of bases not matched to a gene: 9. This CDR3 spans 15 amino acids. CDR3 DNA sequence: TGTGCCAGCAGTCCGGGGACAGGGGGGCCGACTGAGCAGTTCTTC. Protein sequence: CASSPGTGGPTEQFF.

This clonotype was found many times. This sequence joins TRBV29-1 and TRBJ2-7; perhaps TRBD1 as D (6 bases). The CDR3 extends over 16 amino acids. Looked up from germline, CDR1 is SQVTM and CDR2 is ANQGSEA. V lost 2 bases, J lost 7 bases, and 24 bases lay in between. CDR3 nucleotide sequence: TGCAGCGTTGAACAACCGACCGGGACATCGGGCGGGGAGCAGTACTTC. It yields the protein CSVEQPTGTSGGEQYF.

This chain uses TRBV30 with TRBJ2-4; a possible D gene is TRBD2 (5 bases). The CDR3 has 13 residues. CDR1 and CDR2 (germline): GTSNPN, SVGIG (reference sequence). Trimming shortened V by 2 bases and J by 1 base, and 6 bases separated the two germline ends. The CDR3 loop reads CAWSRGAKNIQYF. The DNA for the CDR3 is TGTGCCTGGAGTCGGGGTGCCAAAAACATTCAGTACTTC. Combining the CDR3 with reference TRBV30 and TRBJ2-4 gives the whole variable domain SQTIHQWPATLVQPVGSPLSLECTVEGTSNPNLYWYRQAAGRGLQLLFYSVGIGQISSEVPQNLSASRPQDRQFILSSKKLLLSDSGFYLCAWSRGAKNIQYFGAGTRLSVL.

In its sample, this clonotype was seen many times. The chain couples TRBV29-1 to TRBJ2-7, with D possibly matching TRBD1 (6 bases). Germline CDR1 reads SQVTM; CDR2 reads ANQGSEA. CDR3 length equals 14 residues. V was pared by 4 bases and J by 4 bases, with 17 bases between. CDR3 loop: CSVVLLQGRYEQYF. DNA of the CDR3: TGCAGCGTTGTACTTTTGCAGGGGAGATACGAGCAGTACTTC.

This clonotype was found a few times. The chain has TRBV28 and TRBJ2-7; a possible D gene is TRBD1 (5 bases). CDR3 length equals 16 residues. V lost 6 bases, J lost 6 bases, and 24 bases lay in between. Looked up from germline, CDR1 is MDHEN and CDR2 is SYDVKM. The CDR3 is CASSSRGAVFRPEQYF. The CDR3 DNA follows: TGTGCCAGCAGCTCCCGTGGGGCAGTCTTTCGTCCCGAGCAGTACTTC.

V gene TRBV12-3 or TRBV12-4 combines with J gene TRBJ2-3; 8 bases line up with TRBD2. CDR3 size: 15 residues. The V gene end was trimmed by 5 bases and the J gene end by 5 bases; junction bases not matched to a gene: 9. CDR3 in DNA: TGTGCCAGCAGTCGGGCCCGTCTAGCGGGAGATACGCAGTATTTT. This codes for CASSRARLAGDTQYF.

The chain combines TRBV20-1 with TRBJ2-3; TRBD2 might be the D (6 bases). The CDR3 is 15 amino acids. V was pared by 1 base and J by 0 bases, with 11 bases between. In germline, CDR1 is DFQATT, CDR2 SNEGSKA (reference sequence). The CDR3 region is CSARAPGRSTDTQYF. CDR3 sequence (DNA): TGCAGTGCTAGAGCGCCCGGGAGAAGCACAGATACGCAGTATTTT.

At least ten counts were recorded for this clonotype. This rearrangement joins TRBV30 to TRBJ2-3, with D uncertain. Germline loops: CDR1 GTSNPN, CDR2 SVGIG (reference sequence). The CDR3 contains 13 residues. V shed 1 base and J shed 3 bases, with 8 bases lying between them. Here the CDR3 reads CAWSAKGTDTQYF. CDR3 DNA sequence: TGTGCCTGGAGTGCGAAGGGTACAGATACGCAGTATTTT.

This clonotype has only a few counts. The chain's CDR3 is CASSQEIKLFF. CDR3 DNA: TGCGCCAGCAGCCAAGAAATAAAACTGTTTTTT. This chain connects TRBV4-1 to TRBJ1-4; no clear D gene. V was shortened by 0 bases and J by 10 bases, with 3 bases between the two germline ends. The V gene's germline CDR1 is MGHRA and CDR2 YSYEKL. The CDR3 runs 11 residues.

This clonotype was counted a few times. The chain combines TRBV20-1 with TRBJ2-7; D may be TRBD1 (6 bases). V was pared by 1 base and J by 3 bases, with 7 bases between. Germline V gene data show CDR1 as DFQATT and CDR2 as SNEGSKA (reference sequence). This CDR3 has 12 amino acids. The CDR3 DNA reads TGCAGTGCTAGAGGAGGGGGCTACGAGCAGTACTTC. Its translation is CSARGGGYEQYF.

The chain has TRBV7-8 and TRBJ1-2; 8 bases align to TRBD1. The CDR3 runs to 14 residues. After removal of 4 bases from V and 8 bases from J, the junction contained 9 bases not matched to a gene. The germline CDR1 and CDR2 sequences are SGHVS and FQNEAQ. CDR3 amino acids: CASSSRTGRSGYTF. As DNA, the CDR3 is TGTGCCAGCAGCTCGAGGACAGGGAGGTCGGGCTACACCTTC.

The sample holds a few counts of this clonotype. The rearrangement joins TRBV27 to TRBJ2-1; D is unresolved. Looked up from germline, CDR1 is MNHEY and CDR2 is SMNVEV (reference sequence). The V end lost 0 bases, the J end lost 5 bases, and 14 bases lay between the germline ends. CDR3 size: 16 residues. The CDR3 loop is CASSLSATYLNNEQFF. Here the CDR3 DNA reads TGTGCCAGCAGTTTATCCGCCACCTACCTCAACAATGAGCAGTTCTTC.

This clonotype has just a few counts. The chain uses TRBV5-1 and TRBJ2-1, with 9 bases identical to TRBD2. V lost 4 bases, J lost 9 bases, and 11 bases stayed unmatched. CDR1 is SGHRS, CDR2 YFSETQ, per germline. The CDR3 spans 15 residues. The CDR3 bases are TGCGCCAGCAGCCCCTCTCTTGGTAGCGGGGGTGAGCAGTTCTTC. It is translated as CASSPSLGSGGEQFF.

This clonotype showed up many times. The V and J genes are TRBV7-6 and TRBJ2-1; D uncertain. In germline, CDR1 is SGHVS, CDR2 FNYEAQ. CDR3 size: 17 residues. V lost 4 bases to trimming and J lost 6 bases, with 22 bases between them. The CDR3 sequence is CASSSTMGKISFNEQFF. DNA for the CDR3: TGTGCCAGCAGCTCCACAATGGGGAAGATCTCTTTCAATGAGCAGTTCTTC.

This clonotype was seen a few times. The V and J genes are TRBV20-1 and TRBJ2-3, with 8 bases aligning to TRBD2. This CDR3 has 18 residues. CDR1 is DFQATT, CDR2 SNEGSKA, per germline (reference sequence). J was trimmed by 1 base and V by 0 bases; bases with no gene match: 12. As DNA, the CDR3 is TGCAGTGCTAGAGAGCGGGCGGGAGGTGATTGGCGCACAGATACGCAGTATTTT. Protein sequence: CSARERAGGDWRTDTQYF.

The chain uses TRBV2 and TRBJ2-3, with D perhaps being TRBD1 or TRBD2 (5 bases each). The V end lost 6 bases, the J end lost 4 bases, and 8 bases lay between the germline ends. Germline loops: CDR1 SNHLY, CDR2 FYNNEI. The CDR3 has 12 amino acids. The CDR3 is CASRGRADTQYF. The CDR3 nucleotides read TGTGCCAGCAGGGGGCGGGCAGATACGCAGTATTTT. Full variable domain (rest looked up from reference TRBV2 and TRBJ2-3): EPEVTQTPSHQVTQMGQEVILRCVPISNHLYFYWYRQILGQKVEFLVSFYNNEISEKSEIFDDQFSVERPDGSNFTLKIRSTKLEDSAMYFCASRGRADTQYFGPGTRLTVL.

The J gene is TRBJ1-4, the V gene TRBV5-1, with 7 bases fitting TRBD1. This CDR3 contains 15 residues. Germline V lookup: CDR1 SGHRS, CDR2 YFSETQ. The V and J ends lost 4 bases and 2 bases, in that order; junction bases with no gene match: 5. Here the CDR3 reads CASSIQGVTNEKLFF. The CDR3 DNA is TGCGCCAGCAGCATTCAGGGGGTTACTAATGAAAAACTGTTTTTT.